The present TCR beta chain was sequenced within a study of persistence of HIV-infected CD4 T cells. About this clone: Its antigen is currently unknown.

Unmatched junction bases numbered 8, after V lost 0 bases and J lost 0 bases. The CDR3 is 18 residues long. This was the immunoSEQ version 4 assay in survey mode. Repertoires were generated with immunoSEQ multiplex PCR, while TCRdb's copy carries only in-frame clones and drops some. The sample has roughly 16,000 clones; 65% are singletons. The stimulus was lysate of CMV-infected fibroblasts, 8.5 to 10 ug/mL. Sorting selected CD4+ T cells upregulating both CD40 ligand and CD69. Adults with HIV-1 started suppressive ART while chronically infected. Anti-CD28/CD49d costimulation, CD40-blocking antibody and enfuvirtide were given to CD8-depleted PBMCs for roughly 20 hours.

The V call is TRBV23-1, the J call TRBJ1-5; 7 nucleotides align to TRBD1. TRBV23-1 is marked as an open reading frame, function uncertain. Specimen: CD4+ T cells sorted from PBMCs after 18-hour stimulation, collected from a patient who received antiretroviral therapy. This sequence originates from an adult woman with HIV who was CMV-seropositive. CDR3 amino acids: CASSQSKGGGNSNQPQHF. The CDR3 coding sequence is TGCGCCAGCAGTCAATCTAAAGGGGGCGGAAATAGCAATCAGCCCCAGCATTTT.